These 6 T cell receptor beta chains came from one sample sequenced in a study of T cell responses to AZD1222 COVID-19 vaccine. Some clones are missing from TCRdb's copy, which holds only in-frame ones; the method was immunoSEQ multiplex PCR. The sample includes 95,000 to 120,000 clones, roughly nine tenths of them seen just once. The sequenced sample was peripheral blood, obtained on day 0 of MenACWY control vaccination. The receptors were sampled from an adult in good health.

The rearrangement uses TRBV7-9 and TRBJ1-1, with D uncertain. V was cut by 0 bases and J by 1 base, with 3 bases left in between. Germline values: CDR1 SEHNR, CDR2 FQNEAQ (reference sequence). The CDR3 length is 13 residues. CDR3 nucleotides: TGTGCCAGCAGCTTAGCGGGGAACACTGAAGCTTTCTTT. Translated, it gives CASSLAGNTEAFF. Variable domain in full (rest from reference TRBV7-9 and TRBJ1-1): DTGVSQNPRHKITKRGQNVTFRCDPISEHNRLYWYRQTLGQGPEFLTYFQNEAQLEKSRLLSDRFSAERPKGSFSTLEIQRTEQGDSAMYLCASSLAGNTEAFFGQGTRLTVV.

The chain joins TRBV5-5 to TRBJ2-7; D perhaps matches TRBD1 (6 bases). V dropped 2 bases and J dropped 3 bases, with 9 bases sitting between them. Germline CDR1 reads SGHKS; CDR2 reads YYEKEE (reference sequence). CDR3 length: 13 amino acids. DNA of the CDR3: TGTGCCAGCAGCTTCTTAGGGGGCTACGAGCAGTACTTC. Its protein product is CASSFLGGYEQYF.

The V call is TRBV9, the J call TRBJ1-2; D perhaps matches TRBD1 (5 bases). The length of the CDR3 is 14 residues. CDR1 is SGDLS and CDR2 is YYNGEE in the germline V gene. The V end lost 4 bases, the J end lost 3 bases, and 13 bases lay between the germline ends. CDR3 loop: CASSISQGDYGYTF. The CDR3 DNA is TGTGCCAGCAGCATCTCCCAGGGAGACTATGGCTACACCTTC.

The chain links TRBV10-1 to TRBJ2-1; TRBD2 matches at 12 bases. The CDR3 runs 15 residues. V shed 6 bases and J 10 bases; nucleotides not matched to a gene: 10. Germline V lookup: CDR1 WNHNN, CDR2 SYGVQD (reference sequence). The CDR3: CASSDLAGGPQEQFF. CDR3 bases: TGCGCCAGCAGCGACCTAGCGGGGGGGCCTCAGGAGCAGTTCTTC.

Concerning this clone itself: A much larger clone lies one base from this, so it may be a read error. The rearrangement uses TRBV6-5 and TRBJ1-1; D may be TRBD1 (5 bases). Trimming pared 6 bases from V and 1 base from J, leaving 9 bases between. The CDR3 has 13 amino acids. Germline CDR1 and CDR2: MNHEY and SVGAGI. The CDR3 spells CASSLTGNTEAFF. CDR3 nucleotides: TGTGCCAGCAGCCTCACAGGGAACACTGAAGCTTTCTTT.

The V gene is TRBV7-9, the J gene TRBJ2-2; D is possibly TRBD2 (5 bases). The CDR3 has 16 amino acids. V shed 1 base and J shed 1 base, with 10 bases lying between them. In germline, CDR1 is SEHNR, CDR2 FQNEAQ (reference sequence). DNA of the CDR3: TGTGCCAGCAGCTTAGTGGCGGGCTTGAACACCGGGGAGCTGTTTTTT. This translates into CASSLVAGLNTGELFF. Supplemented by reference TRBV7-9 and TRBJ2-2, the full variable domain reads DTGVSQNPRHKITKRGQNVTFRCDPISEHNRLYWYRQTLGQGPEFLTYFQNEAQLEKSRLLSDRFSAERPKGSFSTLEIQRTEQGDSAMYLCASSLVAGLNTGELFFGEGSRLTVL.